The 30 T cell receptor beta chains below were found in one sample sequenced in a study of tumor-infiltrating lymphocytes in primary liver carcinoma. Both RNA and DNA were isolated together from around 20-30 mg of bulk tissue that had not been sorted. TCR beta cDNA came from about 500 ng total RNA, primed with a constant-region primer. Modified slightly, ARM-PCR produced TCR beta libraries over three nested multiplex PCR rounds. Amplification in the first two PCR rounds was performed using TRBV1-TRBV30 forward primers and a C-beta reverse primer for roughly 9 cycles each. Each CDR3 protein is one row after TCRdb ran MiXCR on the multiplex PCR reads. The table records 100,000 to 150,000 distinct CDR3 sequences, 65% of them present only once. Source material: liver tumor tissue from sampling region 1. This sample's subset: tumor region T1, superior pole. These receptor sequences come from a woman aged 60-70 years with primary liver carcinoma and hepatitis B virus infection.

The sample holds many counts of this clonotype. The chain employs TRBV12-3 or TRBV12-4 and TRBJ1-1; possible D gene TRBD1, 5 bases. The CDR3 consists of 15 residues. V lost 7 bases to trimming and J lost 2 bases, with 17 bases between them. In nucleotides, the CDR3 is TGTGCCAGCAAACCCGAGGGGAGTTTAAACACTGAAGCTTTCTTT. Its translation is CASKPEGSLNTEAFF.

This clonotype came up once. V and J are TRBV6-5 and TRBJ2-5, with D possibly being TRBD2 (6 bases). V was cut by 4 bases and J by 3 bases, with 12 bases left in between. This CDR3 contains 14 residues. Germline CDR1 reads MNHEY; CDR2 reads SVGAGI. CDR3 sequence: CASSCLGGEETQYF. CDR3 nucleotides: TGTGCCAGCAGTTGCCTAGGAGGGGAAGAGACCCAGTACTTC.

Regarding this clonotype: The junction departs from the called germline gene at one end, perhaps through a read error. The rearrangement joins TRBV11-2 to TRBJ2-1; D is possibly TRBD2 (5 bases). The CDR3 is 14 amino acids. In germline, CDR1 is SGHAT, CDR2 FQNNGV. The CDR3 spells CTSSPDSRYREWFF. DNA for the CDR3: TGTACCAGCAGTCCGGACTCGAGGTATAGGGAGTGGTTCTTC. The full variable domain, in which reference TRBV11-2 and TRBJ2-1 provide the parts outside the CDR3, is EAGVAQSPRYKIIEKRQSVAFWCNPISGHATLYWYQQILGQGPKLLIQFQNNGVVDDSQLPKDRFSAERLKGVDSTLKIQPAKLEDSAVYLCTSSPDSRYREWFFGPGTRLTVL.

The sample holds many counts of this clonotype. CDR3 region: CASSLTTVGGADTQYF. The CDR3 coding sequence is TGTGCCAGCAGCCTCACGACAGTTGGTGGGGCAGATACGCAGTATTTT. J is TRBJ2-3 and V is TRBV11-2, with TRBD1 as a possible D gene (5 bases). The CDR3 length is 16 residues. CDR1 and CDR2 from the germline V gene are SGHAT and FQNNGV. V was shortened by 5 bases and J by 4 bases, with 19 bases between the two germline ends.

This clonotype was seen a single time. As the CDR3 is not closed by the conserved phenylalanine or tryptophan, this likely results from a read error. This chain uses TRBV7-8 with TRBJ1-5; 7 bases agree with TRBD1. After removal of 3 bases from V and 5 bases from J, the junction contained 10 bases not matched to a gene. This CDR3 region has 16 residues. Germline V gives CDR1 SGHVS, CDR2 FQNEAQ. The CDR3 bases are TGTGCCAGCAGCTTCATGATTAGGGGGCTACATCAGCCCCAGCATCTT. Amino acid sequence: CASSFMIRGLHQPQHL.

As to this clonotype: This sequence may be a read error, since a much larger clone differs from it by one base. The V gene is TRBV29-1, the J gene TRBJ2-7, with 7 bases fitting TRBD1. The CDR3 has 12 residues. Germline V gene sequence: CDR1 SQVTM, CDR2 ANQGSEA. Trimming at V came to 6 bases and at J to 3 bases, leaving 5 bases not matched to a gene. The CDR3: CSVTGQIYEQYF. The CDR3 nucleotides are TGCAGCGTCACGGGACAGATCTACGAGCAGTACTTC.

As for this clonotype: Germline and junction disagree at one end, which may indicate a read error. The DNA of the CDR3 is TGTGCCAGCAGCTTAGGGACTGGGGGCTCCCTCGAGCAGCTCTTC. It yields the protein CASSLGTGGSLEQLF. The chain uses TRBV11-3 and TRBJ2-1, with a tentative D call TRBD1 (6 bases). The CDR3 has 15 residues. From germline, CDR1 is SGHNT and CDR2 YENEEA.

Concerning this clonotype itself: A much larger clone lies a single base off, so this may be a read error. The chain carries TRBV29-1 and TRBJ2-2, with 10 bases aligning to TRBD2. Germline CDR1 is SQVTM and CDR2 is ANQGSEA. V gave up 5 bases and J gave up 0 bases; unmatched junction bases: 15. CDR3 length: 19 residues. CDR3: CSVQGPLGSGRTNTGELFF. The CDR3 DNA is TGCAGCGTTCAAGGGCCCCTGGGTAGCGGGAGGACGAACACCGGGGAGCTGTTTTTT.

V and J are TRBV7-9 and TRBJ2-1; possible D gene TRBD1, 6 bases. Between the trimmed V and J ends, which lost 3 bases and 12 bases, there was a span of 12 bases. Germline assignment: CDR1 SEHNR and CDR2 FQNEAQ (reference sequence). This CDR3 region has 12 residues. The DNA for the CDR3 is TGTGCCAGCAGCTTGACGGGACATGTGCAGTTCTTC. As protein: CASSLTGHVQFF.

For this clonotype: The junction departs from the called germline gene at one end, perhaps through a read error. The V call is TRBV14, the J call TRBJ2-7; 7 bases align to TRBD1. CDR3 length: 15 residues. The germline V gene has CDR1 SGHDN and CDR2 FVKESK. The CDR3 spells CASSRGQEGNNEQCF. The CDR3 DNA reads as TGTGCCAGCAGCCGAGGACAGGAAGGCAACAACGAGCAGTGCTTC.

A note on this clonotype: A read error may explain this, as a much larger clone is one base away. This sequence joins TRBV28 and TRBJ2-3, with D tentatively TRBD1 or TRBD2 (5 bases each). The CDR3 is made up of 13 amino acids. The germline gives CDR1 MDHEN, CDR2 SYDVKM. The CDR3, as DNA: TGTCCCTCAGGGAGCTTGCCCACAGATACGCAGTATTTT. It translates to CPSGSLPTDTQYF.

To note about this clonotype: Just one base apart from a much larger clone, this may be a read error. The genes are TRBV6-1 and TRBJ2-5, with D possibly matching TRBD2 (5 bases). This CDR3 contains 13 residues. Trimming pared 10 bases from V and 0 bases from J, leaving 12 bases between. Germline lookup yields CDR1 MNHNS and CDR2 SASEGT. CDR3 DNA: TGTGCCATCAGCTTGGACTACCAAGAGACCCAGTACTTC. This sequence encodes CAISLDYQETQYF.

A word on this clonotype: A much larger clonotype is one base distant, so this may be a read error. In DNA form, the CDR3 reads TGCGCCAGCAGGGGAAGACAGGGCCACGAGACCCAGTACTTC. It yields the protein CASRGRQGHETQYF. V is TRBV10-2 and J is TRBJ2-5, with 7 bases that match TRBD1. CDR3 length: 14 amino acids. The V and J ends lost 6 bases and 5 bases, in that order; junction bases with no gene match: 9. The germline CDR1 and CDR2 sequences are WSHSY and SAAADI.

V and J are TRBV28 and TRBJ2-3; the D call may be TRBD1 or TRBD2 (5 bases each). Per the germline V gene, CDR1 is MDHEN and CDR2 is SYDVKM. This CDR3 comprises 15 residues. Between the trimmed V and J ends, which lost 4 bases and 5 bases, there was a span of 16 bases. As DNA, the CDR3 is TGTGCCAGCAGTTCCCCCTGGGGGAAACGAGATACGCAGTATTTT. Its protein is CASSSPWGKRDTQYF.

This clonotype was seen only a few times. This chain joins TRBV5-4 and TRBJ2-1; 12 bases match TRBD2. This CDR3 contains 15 residues. Trimming at V came to 4 bases and at J to 7 bases, leaving 6 bases not matched to a gene. Looked up from germline, CDR1 is SGHNT and CDR2 is YYREEE (reference sequence). The CDR3 DNA sequence: TGTGCCAGCAGCCAGACTAGCGGGAGATCGAATGAGCAGTTCTTC. The encoded protein is CASSQTSGRSNEQFF.

The sample holds one count of this clonotype. One base away lies a much larger clone, so this may be a sequencing read error. V gene TRBV5-4 combines with J gene TRBJ2-3; unclear D gene. CDR1 and CDR2 from the germline V gene are SGHNT and YYREEE (reference sequence). The CDR3 has 13 amino acids. Between the trimmed V and J ends, which lost 9 bases and 3 bases, there was a span of 14 bases. As DNA, the CDR3 is TGTGCCAACACCCACGGACGGACAGATACGCAGTATTTT. This gives the protein CANTHGRTDTQYF.

The chain uses TRBV28 and TRBJ1-5; 9 positions agree with TRBD1. Trimming took 4 bases from V and 5 from J; bases not matched to a gene: 6. This CDR3 spans 15 amino acids. Germline loops: CDR1 MDHEN, CDR2 SYDVKM. The CDR3 protein is CASSSGQGIDQPQHF. In nucleotides, the CDR3 is TGTGCCAGCAGTTCCGGACAGGGGATCGATCAGCCCCAGCATTTT.

V gene TRBV7-9 combines with J gene TRBJ2-5, with 7 bases matching TRBD1. From germline, CDR1 is SEHNR and CDR2 FQNEAQ (reference sequence). The junction had 12 bases not matched to a gene; V was cut back by 3 bases and J by 5 bases. CDR3 size: 16 residues. Here the CDR3 reads CASSFGRGRGYETQYF. CDR3 bases: TGTGCCAGCAGCTTTGGTCGGGGCAGGGGGTACGAGACCCAGTACTTC.

This clonotype was seen more than once but under ten times. A much larger clone differs by one base, so this may be a read error. V is TRBV29-1 and J is TRBJ1-1; D perhaps matches TRBD1 (5 bases). The V gene's germline CDR1 is SQVTM and CDR2 ANQGSEA. This CDR3 is built from 13 residues. The DNA for the CDR3 is TGCACCACCCCTATGGGACGGAACACTGAAGCTTTCTTT. Protein sequence: CTTPMGRNTEAFF. The entire variable domain, with the rest obtained from reference TRBV29-1 and TRBJ1-1, is as follows: SAVISQKPSRDICQRGTSLTIQCQVDSQVTMMFWYRQQPGQSLTLIATANQGSEATYESGFVIDKFPISRPNLTFSTLTVSNMSPEDSSIYLCTTPMGRNTEAFFGQGTRLTVV.

Remarks on this clonotype: At one boundary the junction diverges from the germline segment, which might be a read error. The rearrangement uses TRBV5-1 and TRBJ2-5, with D unclear. Per germline, CDR1 SGHRS and CDR2 YFSETQ. The CDR3 sequence is 14 residues long. The DNA for the CDR3 is TGCGCCAGCAGCTTCAATAGTGACAAAGAGGCCCAGTACTTC. Translation gives CASSFNSDKEAQYF.

The chain joins TRBV20-1 to TRBJ1-5; 11 positions agree with TRBD1. The CDR3 totals 15 residues. Germline V CDR1 and CDR2: DFQATT, SNEGSKA (reference sequence). J gave up 1 base and V 4 bases, and 3 bases lay outside the gene matches. This chain's CDR3 is CSAKGQGGSNQPQHF. CDR3 DNA: TGCAGTGCTAAGGGACAGGGGGGAAGCAATCAGCCCCAGCATTTT.

A single count supports this clonotype. A much larger clone differs by one base, so this may be a read error. The V and J genes are TRBV10-3 and TRBJ2-7; D possibly corresponds to TRBD2 (5 bases). The CDR3 is 16 amino acids. From germline, CDR1 is ENHRY and CDR2 SYGVKD. Trimming pared 4 bases from V and 4 bases from J, leaving 20 bases between. The CDR3 loop is CAISAADLNLGYEQYF. The CDR3 bases are TGTGCCATCAGTGCAGCGGACCTCAATTTGGGGTACGAGCAGTACTTC.

This chain joins TRBV7-3 and TRBJ2-1; perhaps TRBD2 as D (6 bases). The germline V gene has CDR1 SGHTA and CDR2 FQGTGA. The CDR3 length is 15 residues. With 2 bases removed from V and 0 bases from J, the gap between germline ends came to 8 bases. The CDR3 DNA sequence: TGTGCCAGCAGCTTAGGCGGGGCCTCCTACAATGAGCAGTTCTTC. It encodes CASSLGGASYNEQFF.

This clonotype occurred many times. This chain connects TRBV30 to TRBJ1-1; no reliable D call. V gave up 4 bases and J gave up 0 bases, with 3 bases separating them. Germline V lookup: CDR1 GTSNPN, CDR2 SVGIG (reference sequence). The CDR3 is made up of 11 amino acids. The CDR3 nucleotides read TGTGCCTGGATCTTGAACACTGAAGCTTTCTTT. It codes for CAWILNTEAFF. Combining the CDR3 with reference TRBV30 and TRBJ1-1 gives the whole variable domain SQTIHQWPATLVQPVGSPLSLECTVEGTSNPNLYWYRQAAGRGLQLLFYSVGIGQISSEVPQNLSASRPQDRQFILSSKKLLLSDSGFYLCAWILNTEAFFGQGTRLTVV.

This clonotype was detected only once. This may arise from a read error, as a much more abundant clone is one base away. The chain carries TRBV10-3 and TRBJ2-1; no clear D gene. The CDR3 consists of 11 residues. The germline CDR1 and CDR2 sequences are ENHRY and SYGVKD. This CDR3 reads CAISSANERFF. DNA for the CDR3: TGTGCCATCAGTTCGGCCAATGAGCGGTTCTTC.

This clonotype was seen only once. One junction end disagrees with the germline gene, perhaps due to a read error. V gene TRBV28 combines with J gene TRBJ2-2; D is perhaps TRBD2 (5 bases). The CDR3 sequence is 15 residues long. CDR1 is MDHEN, CDR2 SYDVKM, per germline. DNA of the CDR3: TGTGCCAGCGCTTTTGCTCGTGTGAACTCCGGGGAGCTGTTTTTC. Its translation: CASAFARVNSGELFF.

Notes on this clonotype: One base away lies a much larger clone, so this may be a sequencing read error. This sequence joins TRBV6-6 and TRBJ2-1; TRBD1 aligns across 10 bases. CDR3 size: 22 residues. Germline V gene sequence: CDR1 MNHNY, CDR2 SVGAGI (reference sequence). CDR3: CTSINRDRGSSGKRWGINEQFF. The CDR3 DNA is TGTACCAGCATCAACCGGGACAGGGGAAGTAGCGGGAAACGATGGGGTATCAATGAGCAGTTCTTC.

The chain is built from TRBV5-6 and TRBJ2-3; no clear D. Germline values: CDR1 SGHDT, CDR2 YYEEEE. There are 16 residues in the CDR3. With 1 base removed from V and 0 bases from J, the gap between germline ends came to 12 bases. The CDR3 loop reads CASSLFPEPSTDTQYF. The CDR3 nucleotides are TGTGCCAGCAGCTTGTTCCCGGAGCCTAGCACAGATACGCAGTATTTT.

In its sample, this clonotype was seen many times. The V and J genes are TRBV11-2 and TRBJ2-1; D might be TRBD2 (6 bases). CDR3 length: 15 residues. Trimming shortened V by 5 bases and J by 2 bases, and 13 bases separated the two germline ends. CDR1 and CDR2 from the germline V gene are SGHAT and FQNNGV. CDR3 in amino acids: CASSPPGVAYNEQFF. CDR3 coding DNA: TGTGCCAGCAGCCCGCCGGGGGTCGCCTACAATGAGCAGTTCTTC.

Comment on this clonotype: At one end the junction does not follow the germline gene, possibly because of a read error. The chain links TRBV5-1 to TRBJ2-5, with D possibly matching TRBD1 (7 bases). Germline V gene lookup returns CDR1 SGHRS and CDR2 YFSETQ. The CDR3 has 14 residues. The CDR3 DNA follows: TGCGCCAGCAGCGCGGGACAGTGGCAAGAGACCCGGTACTTC. It is translated as CASSAGQWQETRYF.